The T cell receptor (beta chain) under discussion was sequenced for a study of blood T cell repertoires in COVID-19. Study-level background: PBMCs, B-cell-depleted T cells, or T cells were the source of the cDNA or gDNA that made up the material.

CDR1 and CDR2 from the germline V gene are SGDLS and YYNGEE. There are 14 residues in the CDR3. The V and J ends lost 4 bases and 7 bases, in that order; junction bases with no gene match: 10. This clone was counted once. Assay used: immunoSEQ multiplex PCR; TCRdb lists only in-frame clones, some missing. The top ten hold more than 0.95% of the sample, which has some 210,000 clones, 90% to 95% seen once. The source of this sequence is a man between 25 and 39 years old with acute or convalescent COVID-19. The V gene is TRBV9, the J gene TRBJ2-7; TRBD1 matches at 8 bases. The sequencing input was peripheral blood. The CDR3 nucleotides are TGTGCCAGCAGCCTAGGACAGGGTGGAGGGGAGCAGTACTTC. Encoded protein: CASSLGQGGGEQYF. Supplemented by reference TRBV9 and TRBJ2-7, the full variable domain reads DSGVTQTPKHLITATGQRVTLRCSPRSGDLSVYWYQQSLDQGLQFLIQYYNGEERAKGNILERFSAQQFPDLHSELNLSSLELGDSALYFCASSLGQGGGEQYFGPGTRLTVT.